Listed below are T cell receptor beta chains from one sample, sequenced in a study of metastatic and nonmetastatic thyroid tumors. MiXCR was used by TCRdb to re-call the PCR reads. The sample has some 45,000 clones; roughly 12% are singletons. Sample: blood. The receptors here all came from a male donor with papillary thyroid cancer or a benign thyroid nodule (not recorded which). Some clones in this sample may be carry-over from other donors' samples. Both conserved end residues are part of each CDR3. The D gene is left open where the match is weak. Clone size is stated in some rows and not others, as once, few, many or a class when expanded.

TGCAGTGCCACAGGACTAGCGGGAGAGACCCAGTACTTC CSATGLAGETQYF many TRBJ2-5 TRBD2 TRBV20-1
TGTGCCTGGAGTAGACAGGGCCTCGGAGGCAATCAGCCCCAGCATTTT CAWSRQGLGGNQPQHF . TRBJ1-5 TRBD1 TRBV30
TGCAGTGCTGTCCAGGGCCCCAATCAGCCCCAGCATTTT CSAVQGPNQPQHF many TRBJ1-5 . TRBV20-1
TGTGCCAGCACTTCGCCAGGGACCGTCTCCTACGAGCAGTACTTC CASTSPGTVSYEQYF medium-sized TRBJ2-7 . TRBV28
TGTGCCAGCAGCGCCGCGACAGGGTGGACTGAAGCTTTCTTT CASSAATGWTEAFF many TRBJ1-1 TRBD1 TRBV7-2
TGTGCCAGCAGTCAGCTAGCGGGCTCCTACAATGAGCAGTTCTTC CASSQLAGSYNEQFF many TRBJ2-1 TRBD2 TRBV28
TGTGCCAGCAGTGAACTTCTCTGGGGGACAGGGTCGAGGCTAAACACTGAAGCTTTCTTT CASSELLWGTGSRLNTEAFF . TRBJ1-1 TRBD1 TRBV2
TGTGCCAGTAGTATAAGGCCCCCACGGTTTAGCAATCAGCCCCAGCATTTT CASSIRPPRFSNQPQHF many TRBJ1-5 . TRBV19
TGTGCCAGCAGTGAATGGGGGGGCGGTGGTCAGCCCCAGCATTTT CASSEWGGGGQPQHF many TRBJ1-5 . TRBV2
TGTGCCAGCAGCTTAGGGGTGATGAACACTGAAGCTTTCTTT CASSLGVMNTEAFF many TRBJ1-1 . TRBV7-2
TGCGCCAGCAGCCCCCAAACGGGGAATGGGAACATTCAGTACTTC CASSPQTGNGNIQYF many TRBJ2-4 . TRBV4-3
TGTGCCAGCAGCTTAACCCTAGCTGAGACAGATACGCAGTATTTT CASSLTLAETDTQYF many TRBJ2-3 . TRBV7-2
TGTGCCAGCAGCCAACAGGGGGCGGTCACTGAAGCTTTCTTT CASSQQGAVTEAFF many TRBJ1-1 TRBD1 TRBV7-9
TGTGCCAGCACCTATACCAACAGGGGGCGCGAGCAGTACTTC CASTYTNRGREQYF few TRBJ2-7 TRBD1 TRBV6-1
TGTGCCACCAGCAGGAGGCTGGGTCTAGCGGGGCACTTCTACGAGCAGTACTTC CATSRRLGLAGHFYEQYF many TRBJ2-7 TRBD2 TRBV15
TGTGCCAGCAGTGTAGAGGAAGTGAACACTGAAGCTTTCTTT CASSVEEVNTEAFF medium-sized TRBJ1-1 . TRBV6-1
TGCGCCAGCAGTGAGTCGAAAGGGGGGGGGAACGAGCAGTACTTC CASSESKGGGNEQYF medium-sized TRBJ2-7 . TRBV10-1
TGTGCCAGCAGCCACGAAAACCCAGGGACAGCTAATAATTCACCCCTCCACTTT CASSHENPGTANNSPLHF . TRBJ1-6 TRBD1 TRBV3-1
TGCGCCAGCAGCTTCCGACAGGCTCACTCCTACGAGCAGTACTTC CASSFRQAHSYEQYF many TRBJ2-7 . TRBV5-1
TGTGCCAGCAGGGACAGGGGGTCCCACGAGCAGTACTTC CASRDRGSHEQYF medium-sized TRBJ2-7 TRBD1 TRBV27
TGTGCCAGCAGCCAACGACTAGCGGCCACAGATACGCAGTATTTT CASSQRLAATDTQYF many TRBJ2-3 TRBD2 TRBV3-1
TGCAGCGTTGATGGGGGAGACGAATCAAGCACAGATACGCAGTATTTT CSVDGGDESSTDTQYF many TRBJ2-3 . TRBV29-1
TGTGTCAGCAGTTTATTGGGGGGGCCGCCATCCTATGGCTACACCTTC CVSSLLGGPPSYGYTF few TRBJ1-2 . TRBV27
TGTGCCAGCTCACCAACAGGGGATAATTCACCCCTCCACTTT CASSPTGDNSPLHF few TRBJ1-6 TRBD1 TRBV18
TGTGCCTGGAGGAGACTAGCGGGAGGGCCGAAGCAGTTCTTC CAWRRLAGGPKQFF many TRBJ2-1 TRBD2 TRBV30
TGTGCCAGTAGTATAGAGGGGACTTTGAAGGGTGAGCAGTTCTTC CASSIEGTLKGEQFF many TRBJ2-1 . TRBV19
TGTGCCAGCAGCGTAGGGGGAGGGCAGAACACCGGGGAGCTGTTTTTT CASSVGGGQNTGELFF . TRBJ2-2 TRBD2 TRBV9
TGCGCCAGCAGCCAAGAATTCTATATGAACACTGAAGCTTTCTTT CASSQEFYMNTEAFF once TRBJ1-1 . TRBV4-3
TGTGCCAGCAGTCCAGGCCAGTCGAGTGGCTATGGCTACACCTTC CASSPGQSSGYGYTF . TRBJ1-2 . TRBV28
TGTGCCAGCAGTTTATACAGGTCCCCCTACGAGCAGTACTTC CASSLYRSPYEQYF few TRBJ2-7 . TRBV12-3/TRBV12-4
TGTGCCAGCAGTTACTTACCGGGCTTCGAGCAGGGTGGGGAAAAACTGTTTTTT CASSYLPGFEQGGEKLFF many TRBJ1-4 . TRBV6-5
TGTGCCAGCAGCTCCCGACAGAGCGGGACTGGCCAAGGCTACGAGCAGTACTTC CASSSRQSGTGQGYEQYF few TRBJ2-7 TRBD2 TRBV12-3/TRBV12-4
TGCAGTGCCCCGACTAGCGATTTCTCCTACGAGCAGTACTTC CSAPTSDFSYEQYF . TRBJ2-7 TRBD2 TRBV20-1
TGTGCCAGCAGACCCGGCGGACGGTACCAAGAGACCCAGTACTTC CASRPGGRYQETQYF many TRBJ2-5 . TRBV7-2
TGTGCCAGCAGCCGAAGACAGGGCGACGTATTTGGAAACACCATATATTTT CASSRRQGDVFGNTIYF . TRBJ1-3 TRBD1 TRBV11-2
TGTGCCAGCAGTGGGACGACAGAACAGTACTTC CASSGTTEQYF medium-sized TRBJ2-7 . TRBV6-1
TGTGCCAGCAGTTTAGCCCCGGATACGCAGTATTTT CASSLAPDTQYF many TRBJ2-3 . TRBV28